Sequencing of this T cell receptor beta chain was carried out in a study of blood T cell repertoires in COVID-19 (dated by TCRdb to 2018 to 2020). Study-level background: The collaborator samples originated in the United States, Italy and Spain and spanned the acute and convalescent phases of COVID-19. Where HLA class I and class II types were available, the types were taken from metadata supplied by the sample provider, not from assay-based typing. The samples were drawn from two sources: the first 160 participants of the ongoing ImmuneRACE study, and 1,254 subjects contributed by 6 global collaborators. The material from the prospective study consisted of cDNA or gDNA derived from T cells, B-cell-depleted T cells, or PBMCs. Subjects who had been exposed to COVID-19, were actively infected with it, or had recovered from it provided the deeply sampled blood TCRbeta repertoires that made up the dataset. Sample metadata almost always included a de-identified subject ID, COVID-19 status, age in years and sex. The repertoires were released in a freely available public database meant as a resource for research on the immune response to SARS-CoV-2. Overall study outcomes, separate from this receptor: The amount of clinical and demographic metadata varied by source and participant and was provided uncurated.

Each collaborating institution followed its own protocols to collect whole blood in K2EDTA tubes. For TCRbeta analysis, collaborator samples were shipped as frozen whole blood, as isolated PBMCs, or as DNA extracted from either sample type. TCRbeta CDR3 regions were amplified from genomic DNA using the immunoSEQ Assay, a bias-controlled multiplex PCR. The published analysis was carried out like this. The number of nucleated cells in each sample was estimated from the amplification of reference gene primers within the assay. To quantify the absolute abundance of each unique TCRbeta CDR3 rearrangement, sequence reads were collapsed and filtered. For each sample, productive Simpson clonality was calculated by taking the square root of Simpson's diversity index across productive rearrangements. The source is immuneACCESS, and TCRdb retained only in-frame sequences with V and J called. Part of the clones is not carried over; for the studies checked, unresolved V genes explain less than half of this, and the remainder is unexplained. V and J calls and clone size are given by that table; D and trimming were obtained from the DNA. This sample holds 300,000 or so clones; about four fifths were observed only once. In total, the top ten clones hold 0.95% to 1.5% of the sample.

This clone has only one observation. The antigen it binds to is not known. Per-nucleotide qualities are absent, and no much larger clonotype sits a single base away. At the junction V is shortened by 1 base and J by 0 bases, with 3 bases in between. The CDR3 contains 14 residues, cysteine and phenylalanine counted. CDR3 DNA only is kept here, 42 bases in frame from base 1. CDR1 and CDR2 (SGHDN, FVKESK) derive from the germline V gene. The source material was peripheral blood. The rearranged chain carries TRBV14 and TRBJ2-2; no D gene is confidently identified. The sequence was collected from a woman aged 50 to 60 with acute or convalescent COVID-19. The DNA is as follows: TGTGCCAGCAGCCAAGGCGCGAACACCGGGGAGCTGTTTTTT. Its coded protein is CASSQGANTGELFF.